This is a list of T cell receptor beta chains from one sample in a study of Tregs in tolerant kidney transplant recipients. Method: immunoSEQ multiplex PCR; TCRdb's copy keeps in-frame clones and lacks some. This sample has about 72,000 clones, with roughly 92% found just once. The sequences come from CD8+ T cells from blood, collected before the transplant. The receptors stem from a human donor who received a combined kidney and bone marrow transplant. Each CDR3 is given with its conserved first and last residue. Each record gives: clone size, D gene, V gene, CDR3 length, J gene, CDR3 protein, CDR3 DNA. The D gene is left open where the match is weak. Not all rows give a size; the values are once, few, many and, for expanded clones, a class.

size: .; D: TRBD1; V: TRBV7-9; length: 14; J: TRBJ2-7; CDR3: CASSVTGDSYEQYF; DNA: TGTGCCAGCAGCGTGACAGGGGATTCGTACGAGCAGTACTTC
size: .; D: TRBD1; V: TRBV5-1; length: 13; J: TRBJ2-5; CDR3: CASKTGPEETQYF; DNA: TGCGCCAGTAAGACAGGGCCCGAGGAGACCCAGTACTTC
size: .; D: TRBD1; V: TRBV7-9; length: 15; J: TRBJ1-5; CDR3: CASSSTGVGDQPQHF; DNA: TGTGCCAGCAGCTCGACAGGGGTAGGGGACCAGCCCCAGCATTTT
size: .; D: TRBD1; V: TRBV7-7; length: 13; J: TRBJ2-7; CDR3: CASSSGQGHEQYF; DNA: TGTGCCAGCAGCTCCGGACAGGGGCACGAGCAGTACTTC
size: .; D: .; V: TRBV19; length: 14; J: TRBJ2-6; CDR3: CASKSPGWANVLTF; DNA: TGTGCCAGTAAATCCCCGGGATGGGCCAACGTCCTGACTTTC
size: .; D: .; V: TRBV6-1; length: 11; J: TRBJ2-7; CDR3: CASSDGYEQYF; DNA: TGTGCCAGCAGTGACGGCTACGAGCAGTACTTC
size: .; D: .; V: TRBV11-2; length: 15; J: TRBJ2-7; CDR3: CASSFGFRDSYEQYF; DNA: TGTGCCAGCAGCTTCGGTTTTCGTGACTCCTACGAGCAGTACTTC
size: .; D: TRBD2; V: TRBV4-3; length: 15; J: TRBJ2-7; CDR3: CASSQGTSSAYEQYF; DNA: TGCGCCAGCAGCCAAGGGACTAGCAGTGCCTACGAGCAGTACTTC
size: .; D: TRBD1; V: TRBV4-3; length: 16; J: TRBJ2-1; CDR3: CASSHLGSGQGNEQFF; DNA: TGCGCCAGCAGCCATTTAGGATCAGGACAGGGGAATGAGCAGTTCTTC
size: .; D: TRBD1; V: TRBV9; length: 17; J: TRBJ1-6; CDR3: CASSVEKEGANNSPLHF; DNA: TGTGCCAGCAGCGTAGAGAAGGAGGGGGCTAATAATTCACCCCTCCACTTT
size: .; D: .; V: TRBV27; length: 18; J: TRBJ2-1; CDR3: CASSTYWALTPPNNEQFF; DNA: TGTGCCAGCAGTACCTATTGGGCCCTAACGCCCCCGAACAATGAGCAGTTCTTC
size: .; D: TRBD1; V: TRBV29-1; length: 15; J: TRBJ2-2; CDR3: CSVTGTGGLAGELFF; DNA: TGCAGCGTAACCGGGACAGGTGGTTTAGCCGGGGAGCTGTTTTTT
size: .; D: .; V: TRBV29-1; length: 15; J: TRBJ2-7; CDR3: CSVVGGDMAYYEQYF; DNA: TGCAGCGTTGTGGGAGGGGACATGGCCTACTACGAGCAGTACTTC
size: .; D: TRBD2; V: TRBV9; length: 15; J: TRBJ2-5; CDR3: CASSVAGGTQETQYF; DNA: TGTGCCAGCAGCGTGGCGGGGGGGACCCAAGAGACCCAGTACTTC
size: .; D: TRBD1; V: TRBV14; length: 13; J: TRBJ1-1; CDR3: CASSPQGGAEAFF; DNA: TGTGCCAGCAGCCCACAGGGGGGTGCTGAAGCTTTCTTT
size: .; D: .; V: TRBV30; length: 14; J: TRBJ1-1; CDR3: CAWSFGAGSTEAFF; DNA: TGTGCCTGGAGTTTCGGAGCCGGCAGCACTGAAGCTTTCTTT
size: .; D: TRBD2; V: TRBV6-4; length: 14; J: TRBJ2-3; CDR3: CASSNLAGGDTQYF; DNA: TGTGCCAGCAGTAATTTAGCGGGAGGAGATACGCAGTATTTT
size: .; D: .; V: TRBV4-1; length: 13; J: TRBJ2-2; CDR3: CASSQDRTGELFF; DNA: TGCGCCAGCAGCCAAGATCGCACCGGGGAGCTGTTTTTT
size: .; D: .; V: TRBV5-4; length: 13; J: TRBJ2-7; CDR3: CASSGRDTYEQYF; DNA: TGTGCCAGCAGCGGACGGGACACCTACGAGCAGTACTTC
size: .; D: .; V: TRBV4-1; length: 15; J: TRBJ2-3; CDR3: CASSQDVLLSSVQYF; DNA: TGCGCCAGCAGCCAAGATGTCCTTTTGAGTTCGGTGCAGTATTTT
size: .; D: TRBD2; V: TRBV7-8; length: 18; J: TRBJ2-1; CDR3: CASSLVIVGGRDYNEQFF; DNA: TGTGCCAGCAGCTTAGTTATTGTCGGCGGGAGAGACTACAATGAGCAGTTCTTC
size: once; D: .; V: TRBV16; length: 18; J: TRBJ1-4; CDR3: CASSQGMSYGGWDEKLFF; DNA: TGTGCCAGCAGCCAAGGAATGAGCTACGGAGGGTGGGATGAAAAACTGTTTTTT
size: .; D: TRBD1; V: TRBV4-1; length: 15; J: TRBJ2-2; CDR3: CASSQDLQGLGELFF; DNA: TGCGCCAGCAGCCAAGATCTACAGGGGCTAGGGGAGCTGTTTTTT
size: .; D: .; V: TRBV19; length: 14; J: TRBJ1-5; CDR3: CASSIGTSYQPQHF; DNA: TGTGCCAGTAGTATAGGGACATCCTATCAGCCCCAGCATTTT
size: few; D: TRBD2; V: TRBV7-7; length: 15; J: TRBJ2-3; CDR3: CASSVSGTSGDTQYF; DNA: TGTGCCAGCAGCGTATCCGGGACTAGCGGAGATACGCAGTATTTT
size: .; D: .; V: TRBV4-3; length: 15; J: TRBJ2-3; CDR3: CASQSNGGTTDTQYF; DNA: TGCGCCAGCCAGTCAAACGGAGGGACCACAGATACGCAGTATTTT
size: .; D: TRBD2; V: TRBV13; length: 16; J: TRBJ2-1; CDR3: CASSLFSGSGRNEQFF; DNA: TGTGCCAGCAGCTTATTTAGCGGGAGCGGACGCAATGAGCAGTTCTTC
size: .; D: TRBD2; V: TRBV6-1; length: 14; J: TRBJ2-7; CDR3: CASSEVVAGYEQYF; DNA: TGTGCCAGCAGTGAAGTAGTAGCGGGCTACGAGCAGTACTTC
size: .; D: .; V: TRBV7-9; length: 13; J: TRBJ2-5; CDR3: CASSSGIQETQYF; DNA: TGTGCCAGCAGCTCCGGGATTCAAGAGACCCAGTACTTC
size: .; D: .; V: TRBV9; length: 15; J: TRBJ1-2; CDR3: CASSVATQGGYGYTF; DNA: TGTGCCAGCAGCGTAGCTACGCAGGGAGGTTATGGCTACACCTTC
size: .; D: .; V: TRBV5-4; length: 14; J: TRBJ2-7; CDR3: CASSFQDRSYEQYF; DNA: TGTGCCAGCAGCTTCCAAGACAGATCCTACGAGCAGTACTTC
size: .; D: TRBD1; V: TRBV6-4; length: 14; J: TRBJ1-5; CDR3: CASSGDRVNQPQHF; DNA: TGTGCCAGCAGCGGGGACAGGGTGAATCAGCCCCAGCATTTT
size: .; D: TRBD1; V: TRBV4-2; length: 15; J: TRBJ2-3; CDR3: CASSHPGQDTDTQYF; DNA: TGTGCCAGCAGCCACCCGGGACAGGACACAGATACGCAGTATTTT
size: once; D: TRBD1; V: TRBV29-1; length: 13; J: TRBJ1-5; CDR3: CSVQQGAAQPQHF; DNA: TGCAGCGTTCAGCAGGGGGCGGCACAGCCCCAGCATTTT
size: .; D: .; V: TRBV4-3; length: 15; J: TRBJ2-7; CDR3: CASSQVRLGPYEQYF; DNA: TGCGCCAGCAGCCAAGTCAGACTCGGTCCCTACGAGCAGTACTTC
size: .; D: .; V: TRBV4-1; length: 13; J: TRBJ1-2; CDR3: CASSPPGDYGYTF; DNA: TGCGCCAGCAGCCCCCCAGGTGACTATGGCTACACCTTC
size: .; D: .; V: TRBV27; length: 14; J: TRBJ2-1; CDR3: CASSVGLSSYEQFF; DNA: TGTGCCAGCAGTGTAGGACTGTCAAGTTATGAGCAGTTCTTC
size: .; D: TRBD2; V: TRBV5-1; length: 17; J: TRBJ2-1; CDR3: CASCPLAGGPGYNEQFF; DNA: TGCGCCAGCTGTCCCCTAGCGGGAGGGCCGGGCTACAATGAGCAGTTCTTC
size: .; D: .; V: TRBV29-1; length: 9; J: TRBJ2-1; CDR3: CSVDEGGFF; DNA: TGCAGCGTTGATGAGGGAGGGTTCTTC
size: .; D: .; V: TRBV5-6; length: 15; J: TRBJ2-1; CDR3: CASSLIRSSYNEQFF; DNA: TGTGCCAGCAGCTTGATCCGTAGCTCCTACAATGAGCAGTTCTTC
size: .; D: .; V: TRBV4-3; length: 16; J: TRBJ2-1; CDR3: CASSSELLLPYNEQFF; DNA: TGCGCCAGCAGCAGCGAGTTACTCCTACCTTACAATGAGCAGTTCTTC
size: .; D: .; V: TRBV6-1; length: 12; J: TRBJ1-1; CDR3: CASSEFSAEAFF; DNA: TGTGCCAGCAGTGAATTCTCGGCTGAAGCTTTCTTT
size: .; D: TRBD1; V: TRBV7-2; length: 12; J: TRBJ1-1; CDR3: CASSGTVGQAFF; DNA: TGTGCCAGCAGTGGGACAGTTGGGCAAGCTTTCTTT
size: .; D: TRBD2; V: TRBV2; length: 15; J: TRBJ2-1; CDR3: CASISGTSGPNEQFF; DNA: TGTGCCAGCATTTCCGGGACTAGCGGGCCCAATGAGCAGTTCTTC
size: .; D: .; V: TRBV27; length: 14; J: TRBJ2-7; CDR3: CASSLSGSWDEQYF; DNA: TGTGCCAGCAGTTTATCGGGGAGCTGGGACGAGCAGTACTTC
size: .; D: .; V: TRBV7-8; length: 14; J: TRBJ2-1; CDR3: CASSFTSSYNEQFF; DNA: TGTGCCAGCAGCTTTACTAGCTCCTACAATGAGCAGTTCTTC
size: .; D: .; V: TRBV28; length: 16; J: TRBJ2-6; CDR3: CASTPQTRSGANVLTF; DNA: TGTGCCAGCACTCCCCAGACTAGATCAGGGGCCAACGTCCTGACTTTC
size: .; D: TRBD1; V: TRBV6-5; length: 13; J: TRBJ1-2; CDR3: CASKDRLNYGYTF; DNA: TGTGCCAGCAAGGACAGGCTAAACTATGGCTACACCTTC
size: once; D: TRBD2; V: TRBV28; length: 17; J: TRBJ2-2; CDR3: CASSLYRRGGHTGELFF; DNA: TGTGCCAGCAGTTTATACCGGCGGGGGGGCCACACCGGGGAGCTGTTTTTT
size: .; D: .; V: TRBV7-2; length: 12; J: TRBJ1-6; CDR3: CASSLATGALHF; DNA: TGTGCCAGCAGCTTAGCGACAGGCGCCCTCCACTTT
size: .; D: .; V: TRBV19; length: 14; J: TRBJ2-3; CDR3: CASSIESGTDTQYF; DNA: TGTGCCAGTAGTATAGAGAGTGGCACAGATACGCAGTATTTT
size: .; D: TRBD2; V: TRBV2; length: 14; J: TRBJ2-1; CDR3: CASSRGGDYNEQFF; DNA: TGTGCCAGCAGTCGCGGGGGGGATTACAATGAGCAGTTCTTC
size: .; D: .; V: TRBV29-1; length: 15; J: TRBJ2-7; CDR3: CSVVGGAMVSYEQYF; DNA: TGCAGCGTCGTAGGGGGGGCAATGGTCTCCTACGAGCAGTACTTC
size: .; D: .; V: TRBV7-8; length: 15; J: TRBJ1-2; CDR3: CASSLRENGAGGYTF; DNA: TGTGCCAGCAGCTTACGGGAGAACGGCGCGGGTGGCTACACCTTC
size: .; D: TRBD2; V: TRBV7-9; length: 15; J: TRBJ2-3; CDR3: CASSRLAYGTDTQYF; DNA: TGTGCCAGCAGCCGACTAGCGTATGGCACAGATACGCAGTATTTT
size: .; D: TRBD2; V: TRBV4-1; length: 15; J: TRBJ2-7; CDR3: CASSQATSGTYEQYF; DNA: TGCGCCAGCAGCCAAGCGACTAGCGGCACCTACGAGCAGTACTTC
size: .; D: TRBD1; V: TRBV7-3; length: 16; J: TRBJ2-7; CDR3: CASSADLGQGKNEQYF; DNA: TGTGCCAGCAGCGCAGATCTCGGACAGGGAAAGAACGAGCAGTACTTC